Listed below are T cell receptor beta chains from one sample, sequenced in a study of CD8 T cells in ankylosing spondylitis. TCRdb fed the 5' RACE reads into MiXCR, producing one record per CDR3 protein. The repertoire holds around 140,000 distinct CDR3 sequences, roughly a sixth seen once, with around a third in the top ten. Input material: blood, either unsorted or a sorted T cell fraction (not recorded which). These receptors all stem from a male donor with ankylosing spondylitis. The CDR3 runs from the conserved cysteine through the conserved F or W. The D gene is left open where the match is weak. Clone size is shown for a subset of rows, as once, few, many or a class of expanded clone.

d_call	v_call	cdr3_length	clone_size	j_call	cdr3_aa	cdr3_nt
.	TRBV3-1	13	.	TRBJ1-1	CASSKTDSVEAFF	TGTGCCAGCAGCAAAACGGACAGTGTTGAAGCTTTCTTT
.	TRBV11-2	15	few	TRBJ2-3	CASSFLGGVRDTQYF	TGTGCCAGCAGCTTCCTGGGAGGAGTAAGAGATACGCAGTATTTT
.	TRBV7-9	14	.	TRBJ1-3	CASSWGGFGNTIYF	TGTGCCAGCAGCTGGGGGGGATTCGGAAACACCATATATTTT
.	TRBV27	13	few	TRBJ2-1	CASSLTSYGEQFF	TGTGCCAGCAGTCTTACTAGTTACGGTGAGCAGTTCTTC
.	TRBV5-5	16	.	TRBJ1-5	CASSSLLGVSNQPQHF	TGTGCCAGCAGCTCGCTGCTGGGAGTTAGCAATCAGCCCCAGCATTTT
.	TRBV7-9	13	.	TRBJ1-1	CASRSGTPTEAFF	TGTGCCAGCAGATCCGGGACACCCACCGAAGCTTTCTTT
.	TRBV7-7	15	.	TRBJ2-1	CASSLVSAPNDEQFF	TGTGCTAGCAGCTTGGTGTCGGCACCGAATGATGAGCAGTTCTTC
.	TRBV11-2	15	.	TRBJ2-5	CASSLGTVTSETQYF	TGTGCCAGCAGCTTAGGGACGGTTACCTCAGAGACCCAGTACTTC
.	TRBV29-1	13	few	TRBJ2-1	CSVEGTALNEQFF	TGCAGCGTTGAAGGGACAGCTCTTAATGAGCAGTTCTTC
.	TRBV11-3	14	.	TRBJ2-5	CASSVRQTQETQYF	TGTGCCAGCAGCGTAAGACAGACCCAAGAGACCCAGTACTTC
.	TRBV13	16	many	TRBJ2-7	CASSLAGPGALHEQYF	TGTGCCAGCAGCCTTGCAGGTCCGGGAGCTCTCCACGAGCAGTACTTC
.	TRBV9	14	.	TRBJ2-5	CASSVDPGEETQYF	TGTGCCAGCAGCGTAGATCCGGGGGAAGAGACCCAGTACTTC